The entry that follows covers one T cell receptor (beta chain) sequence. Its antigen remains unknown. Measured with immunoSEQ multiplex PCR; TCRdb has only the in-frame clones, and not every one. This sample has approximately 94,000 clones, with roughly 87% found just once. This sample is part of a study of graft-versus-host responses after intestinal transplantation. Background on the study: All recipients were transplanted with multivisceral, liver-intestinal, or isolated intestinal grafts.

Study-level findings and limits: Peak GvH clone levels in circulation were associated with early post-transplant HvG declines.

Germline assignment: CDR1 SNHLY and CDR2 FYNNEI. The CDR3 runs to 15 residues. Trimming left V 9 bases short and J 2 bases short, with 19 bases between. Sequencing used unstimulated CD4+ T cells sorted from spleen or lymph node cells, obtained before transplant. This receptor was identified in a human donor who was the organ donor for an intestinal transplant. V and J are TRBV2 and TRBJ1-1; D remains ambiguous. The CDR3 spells CASLPMELPNTEAFF. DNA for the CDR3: TGTGCCAGTTTACCCATGGAACTTCCAAACACTGAAGCTTTCTTT.